This T cell receptor beta chain was identified in a study of CD8 T cells in ankylosing spondylitis. A quantitative 5'-RACE method, one with molecular barcodes, was used to make TCR beta libraries. TCRdb ran MiXCR on the 5' RACE reads and lists one entry per CDR3 protein. In the table there are over 600,000 distinct CDR3 sequences, under 20% of which are singletons. This clonotype was detected a few times. Its antigen is unknown. The CDR3 totals 12 residues. Germline V gene data show CDR1 as ENHRY and CDR2 as SYGVKD. The V gene end was trimmed by 9 bases and the J gene end by 2 bases; junction bases not matched to a gene: 1. The study, taken as a whole, reports: From matched ankylosing spondylitis synovial fluid, disease-linked clones were reportedly recovered at significantly enriched levels. Fewer than ten highly homologous variants made up a TCR beta motif that seemed to typify ankylosing spondylitis blood.

Material for sequencing was blood, either unsorted or a sorted T cell fraction (not recorded which). The origin of this receptor is a male donor with ankylosing spondylitis. The chain couples TRBV10-3 to TRBJ2-3; 8 nucleotides match TRBD2. CDR3 nucleotides: TGTGCCATAGCGGGAGACACAGATACGCAGTATTTT. Protein product: CAIAGDTDTQYF.